The present TCR beta chain was sequenced within a study of cytomegalovirus exposure and HLA in healthy donors. Study outcomes and limitations: Roughly uniform sequencing depth across donors was assumed, possibly incorrectly.

Donors in the study were healthy people who gave bone marrow. Germline V lookup: CDR1 SNHLY, CDR2 FYNNEI. Trimming at V came to 5 bases and at J to 2 bases, leaving 9 bases not matched to a gene. This CDR3 contains 16 residues. Primers for the PCR totalled 60 Vbeta and 13 Jbeta. Repertoires were generated with immunoSEQ multiplex PCR, while TCRdb's copy carries only in-frame clones and drops some. The sample yields some 65,000 clones, just over 65% seen once. In its sample, this clone was seen a few times. The antigen is undetermined. The sequencing input was PBMCs. This sequence originates from a woman in her twenties or thirties in good health and CMV-seronegative. V is TRBV2 and J is TRBJ1-3, with TRBD1 matching over 7 bases. As DNA, the CDR3 is TGTGCCAGCAGTACGGGACAGATGGTAACTGGAAACACCATATATTTT. Translation gives CASSTGQMVTGNTIYF.